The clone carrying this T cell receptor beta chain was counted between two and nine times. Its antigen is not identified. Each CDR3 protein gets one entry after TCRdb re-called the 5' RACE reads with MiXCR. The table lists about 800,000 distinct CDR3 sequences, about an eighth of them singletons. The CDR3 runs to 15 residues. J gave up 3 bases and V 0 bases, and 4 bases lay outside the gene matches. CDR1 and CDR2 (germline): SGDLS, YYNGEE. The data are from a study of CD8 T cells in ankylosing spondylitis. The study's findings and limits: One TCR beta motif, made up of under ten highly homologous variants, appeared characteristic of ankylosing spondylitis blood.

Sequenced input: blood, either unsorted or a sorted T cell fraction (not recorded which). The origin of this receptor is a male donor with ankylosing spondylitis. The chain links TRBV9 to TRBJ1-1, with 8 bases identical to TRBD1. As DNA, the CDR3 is TGTGCCAGCAGCGTAGATCAGGGGGCTGACACTGAAGCTTTCTTT. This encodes CASSVDQGADTEAFF.